One T cell receptor beta chain is described in this entry. This clonotype came up a few times. This receptor's antigen is unknown. Nothing much larger sits one base from this clone, and base qualities are not available. Library creation used PCR. The sequencer was an Illumina HiSeq 2500. To normalize quantification of the TCRbeta repertoire, the TCR libraries were built with molecular barcoding that relied on unique molecular identifiers. The public reads were run again by TCRdb, first through fastp at Q25 and then through MiXCR, and only productive beta chains were kept. A single entry per CDR3 protein holds the most common genes and DNA from its merged rows. Recorded for this sample are a few hundred thousand distinct CDR3 sequences; around 25% of them occurred a single time. Jointly, the top ten make up 10% to 11% of the sample. This sample is drawn from a study of T-cell reconstitution after alpha-beta-depleted transplantation in children (dated by TCRdb to 2015 to 2016). Notes on the research overall: Using TCR repertoire profiling, the study followed T-cell immune reconstitution in a quantitative way in children after TCRalphabeta/CD19-depleted allogeneic hematopoietic cell transplantation.

From the cysteine up to the phenylalanine, the CDR3 has a length of 11 residues. Just CDR3 DNA is preserved here, 33 bases in frame from base 1. The germline V gene specifies MNHEY as CDR1 and SVGEGT as CDR2. V gives up 5 bases and J gives up 9 bases, and the segment between their germline ends measures 10 bases. Explained via the paper, the treatment or condition label denotes: allogeneic hematopoietic cell transplantation with graft depleted of TCRalphabeta T cells and CD19 B cells. The children who served as transplant recipients had been given grafts of TCRalphabeta/CD19-depleted allogeneic hematopoietic cells. Study-level results and caveats: The apparently early alphabetaT-cell count recovery about two months after transplant was reportedly dependent on only several hundred rapidly expanded clones derived from non-depleted graft cells. The frequencies of hyperexpanded clones fell over the following months, and after one year, T-cell counts and TCRbeta diversity were mostly attributed to newly produced T cells. The high TCRbeta diversity at day 60 in some patients was ascribed to recipient T cells and intrathymic progenitors that had survived conditioning.

The rearranged segments are TRBV6-2 or TRBV6-3 and TRBJ1-1, with an unclear D gene assignment. Sequenced material: PBMCs, mostly from graft donor cells, taken 180 days after TCRalphabeta/CD19-depleted stem cell transplant. The receptor's source is a male patient between 5 and 17 years old who had a stem cell transplant for acute lymphoblastic leukemia, so the T cells may come from the graft donor. The sequenced DNA: TGTGCCAGCAGTCAGCACAGTCAAGCTTTCTTT. Translated, this is CASSQHSQAFF.